These 25 T cell receptor beta chains were sequenced from one sample in a study of blood T cells in healthy people across ages. Alongside a J-beta primer mix, a sample-barcoded 5' primer served in a second PCR lasting about 7 to 11 cycles. TCRdb reanalysed the 5' RACE reads using MiXCR and keeps one entry per CDR3 protein. Found here are over 950,000 distinct CDR3 sequences, roughly two fifths of them singletons; the top ten hold about an eighth. Sequencing used blood. The receptors shown here come from a man in his late teens or twenties in good health.

This clonotype has more than one count but fewer than ten. The chain recombines TRBV11-2 with TRBJ2-3; 14 bases agree with TRBD2. Trimming cost V 5 bases and J 5 bases; bases outside gene matches: 24. Per the germline V gene, CDR1 is SGHAT and CDR2 is FQNNGV. This CDR3 region has 22 residues. For the CDR3, the DNA is TGTGCCAGCAGCCCCCGCCTTGCCCAGAGGACCCGACTAGCGGGGGGGAAAGATACGCAGTATTTT. Translating gives CASSPRLAQRTRLAGGKDTQYF. Together with reference TRBV11-2 and TRBJ2-3, the CDR3 gives the full variable domain: EAGVAQSPRYKIIEKRQSVAFWCNPISGHATLYWYQQILGQGPKLLIQFQNNGVVDDSQLPKDRFSAERLKGVDSTLKIQPAKLEDSAVYLCASSPRLAQRTRLAGGKDTQYFGPGTRLTVL.

This clonotype was found once. The rearrangement links TRBV7-8 to TRBJ2-7, with D perhaps assigned TRBD1 or TRBD2 (5 bases each). The end of the DNA aligns better with TRBJ2-3, so the J call may be wrong. Looked up from germline, CDR1 is SGHVS and CDR2 is FQNEAQ. The length of the CDR3 is 16 residues. Here the CDR3 DNA reads TGTGCCAGCAGCTTATCCCCGGGACGTAGGAGTGATACGCAGTATTTT. This sequence encodes CASSLSPGRRSDTQYF.

V gene TRBV28 combines with J gene TRBJ1-3, with D maybe TRBD1 (5 bases). The V and J ends lost 5 bases and 2 bases respectively, with 10 bases between them. The CDR3 has 14 amino acids. Per germline, CDR1 MDHEN and CDR2 SYDVKM. The CDR3 sequence is CASSRQFTGNTIYF. As DNA, the CDR3 is TGTGCCAGCAGTCGACAGTTTACTGGAAACACCATATATTTT.

The chain links TRBV4-3 to TRBJ1-4, with D possibly TRBD1 on 6 matching bases. Deletions cut 7 bases from V and 1 base from J, with 13 bases between. This CDR3 is 15 amino acids long. Per the germline V gene, CDR1 is LGHNA and CDR2 is YSLEER. The CDR3: CASKTTGRTNEKLFF. The CDR3 coding sequence is TGCGCCAGCAAGACGACAGGTCGAACTAATGAAAAACTGTTTTTT.

The chain carries TRBV20-1 and TRBJ1-4; the match to TRBD1 covers 9 bases. Unmatched junction bases numbered 8, after V lost 1 base and J lost 8 bases. Germline CDR1 and CDR2: DFQATT and SNEGSKA (reference sequence). The length of the CDR3 is 15 residues. Here the CDR3 reads CSARGTGALKEKLFF. CDR3 coding DNA: TGCAGTGCTAGAGGGACAGGGGCCCTCAAGGAAAAACTGTTTTTT.

The chain uses TRBV12-3 or TRBV12-4 and TRBJ2-3; D is possibly TRBD2 (7 bases). The CDR3 sequence is 16 residues long. Trimming pared 2 bases from V and 3 bases from J, leaving 15 bases between. The CDR3, as DNA: TGTGCCAGCAGTTTAAGGGGGGGTGGGCAGACAGATACGCAGTATTTT. As protein: CASSLRGGGQTDTQYF.

The gene calls are TRBV6-2 or TRBV6-3 and TRBJ1-1; D unresolved. Trimming took 2 bases from V and 3 from J, leaving 13 bases between them. Germline lookup yields CDR1 MNHEY and CDR2 SVGEGT. This CDR3 has 15 amino acids. The CDR3 DNA reads as TGTGCCAGCAGTTACCCCGGACTCTGGGACACTGAAGCTTTCTTT. Translating gives CASSYPGLWDTEAFF.

This clonotype was observed a few times. The gene calls are TRBV20-1 and TRBJ1-3; D not certain. The CDR3 consists of 12 residues. The germline gives CDR1 DFQATT, CDR2 SNEGSKA (reference sequence). Trimming took off 5 bases at V and 4 bases at J, with 9 bases between the two ends. CDR3 in DNA: TGCAGTGCTGATCCTACGGGAAACACCATATATTTT. The encoded protein is CSADPTGNTIYF.

The gene calls are TRBV7-9 and TRBJ1-2; 8 nucleotides align to TRBD1. V was pared by 5 bases and J by 7 bases, with 12 bases of the junction left unmatched. The length of the CDR3 is 15 residues. Germline V CDR1 and CDR2: SEHNR, FQNEAQ (reference sequence). In nucleotides, the CDR3 is TGTGCCAGCAGCACTCGGACAGGGACATCTATTGGCTACACCTTC. This gives the protein CASSTRTGTSIGYTF. Using reference TRBV7-9 and TRBJ1-2 for the parts outside the CDR3, the full variable domain is DTGVSQNPRHKITKRGQNVTFRCDPISEHNRLYWYRQTLGQGPEFLTYFQNEAQLEKSRLLSDRFSAERPKGSFSTLEIQRTEQGDSAMYLCASSTRTGTSIGYTFGSGTRLTVV.

The V gene is TRBV12-3 or TRBV12-4, the J gene TRBJ2-1, with 7 bases matching TRBD2. The ends lost 4 bases at V and 8 bases at J; junction bases unmatched: 5. This CDR3 spans 13 amino acids. For the CDR3, the DNA is TGTGCCAGCAGTTCGGGGAGGGCCCATGAGCAGTTCTTC. Protein: CASSSGRAHEQFF.

This clonotype was seen only a few times. This chain uses TRBV6-1 with TRBJ1-5; 8 bases align to TRBD1. The V and J ends lost 10 bases and 2 bases, in that order; junction bases with no gene match: 7. This CDR3 has 14 amino acids. CDR1 and CDR2 (germline): MNHNS, SASEGT. The CDR3 is CATEQGVGNQPQHF. The CDR3 bases are TGTGCCACTGAACAGGGGGTCGGCAATCAGCCCCAGCATTTT.

The chain joins TRBV20-1 to TRBJ1-2; TRBD1 aligns across 8 bases. This CDR3 has 15 residues. J gave up 4 bases and V 0 bases, and 7 bases lay outside the gene matches. Germline CDR1 DFQATT, CDR2 SNEGSKA (reference sequence). Here the CDR3 DNA reads TGCAGTGCTAGAGATATGGCAGGGGGCAGCTATGGCTACACCTTC. Amino acid sequence: CSARDMAGGSYGYTF.

The chain carries TRBV27 and TRBJ2-5, with no clear D. The CDR3 is 11 amino acids. CDR1 and CDR2 (germline): MNHEY, SMNVEV (reference sequence). V gave up 7 bases and J gave up 4 bases, with 7 bases separating them. This chain's CDR3 is CASNHRETQYF. The CDR3 DNA reads as TGTGCCAGCAACCACCGAGAGACCCAGTACTTC.

The chain carries TRBV7-9 and TRBJ2-4; TRBD1 is a possible D gene (6 bases). The V gene's germline CDR1 is SEHNR and CDR2 FQNEAQ (reference sequence). This CDR3 is 15 amino acids long. The V and J ends lost 5 bases and 3 bases respectively, with 14 bases between them. This chain's CDR3 is CASSPSPGVKNIQYF. The CDR3 DNA follows: TGTGCCAGCAGCCCGAGTCCAGGGGTCAAAAACATTCAGTACTTC.

In its sample, this clonotype was seen a few times. The genes are TRBV4-2 and TRBJ1-5, with D maybe TRBD1 (6 bases). Germline values: CDR1 LGHNA, CDR2 YNFKEQ. Trimming cost V 0 bases and J 0 bases, with 18 bases left between them. CDR3 length equals 19 residues. For the CDR3, the DNA is TGTGCCAGCAGCCAAGATCCTCGAGGACAGTCCAATAGCAATCAGCCCCAGCATTTT. Residues: CASSQDPRGQSNSNQPQHF.

This clonotype came up many times. The V call is TRBV12-3 or TRBV12-4, the J call TRBJ1-4; perhaps TRBD1 as D (6 bases). The CDR3 length is 17 residues. Trimming cost V 6 bases and J 8 bases, with 25 bases left between them. CDR3: CASSLRGGLFSGEKLFF. The CDR3, as DNA: TGTGCCAGCAGCCTCCGCGGGGGGCTCTTTTCGGGAGAAAAACTGTTTTTT.

The V gene is TRBV5-1, the J gene TRBJ2-3, with 9 positions matching TRBD1. The CDR3 is 16 residues long. CDR1 SGHRS and CDR2 YFSETQ come from the germline V gene. Trimming at V came to 2 bases and at J to 4 bases, leaving 8 bases not matched to a gene. The DNA of the CDR3 is TGCGCCAGCAGCTTTATCCCGGACAGGGGCCCAGATACGCAGTATTTT. This codes for CASSFIPDRGPDTQYF.

V usage is TRBV10-3 and J usage is TRBJ2-4; D is perhaps TRBD1 or TRBD2 (5 bases each). The V end was cut by 2 bases, the J end by 2 bases, with 22 bases between. Looked up from germline, CDR1 is ENHRY and CDR2 is SYGVKD. The CDR3 consists of 19 residues. CDR3 sequence: CAISERSWEGTLSKNIQYF. CDR3 in DNA: TGTGCCATCAGTGAGCGGTCTTGGGAAGGGACGTTGTCCAAAAACATTCAGTACTTC.

The chain uses TRBV20-1 and TRBJ1-2; D remains unclear. V gave up 5 bases and J gave up 5 bases, with 15 bases separating them. The germline V gene encodes CDR1 DFQATT and CDR2 SNEGSKA (reference sequence). The CDR3 contains 13 residues. The CDR3 DNA is TGCAGTGCTGGGGAACAAGACCTGTATGGCTACACCTTC. Translated: CSAGEQDLYGYTF.

There are a few counts of this clonotype. The chain couples TRBV6-6 to TRBJ2-6, with 8 bases matching TRBD2. Germline V gene sequence: CDR1 MNHNY, CDR2 SVGAGI (reference sequence). With V trimmed by 6 bases and J by 2 bases, 6 bases remained unmatched. This CDR3 has 16 amino acids. CDR3 sequence (DNA): TGTGCCAGCAGCCAAGACGGGGGGGCTGGGGCCAACGTCCTGACTTTC. Protein product: CASSQDGGAGANVLTF.

This chain joins TRBV10-3 and TRBJ1-5; tentatively, D is TRBD1 (5 bases). The CDR3 is made up of 16 amino acids. V was clipped by 0 bases and J by 4 bases, with 13 bases between them. Per the germline V gene, CDR1 is ENHRY and CDR2 is SYGVKD. CDR3 bases: TGTGCCATCAGTGAGTCGGTTTCGGGGGAGAATCAGCCCCAGCATTTT. Encoded protein: CAISESVSGENQPQHF.

This clonotype was observed a few times. CDR3 DNA sequence: TGTGCCAGCAGCGTTACCGGGAGCGAAGGCGAGCAGTACTTC. Protein product: CASSVTGSEGEQYF. The chain joins TRBV13 to TRBJ2-7, with D perhaps TRBD2 (6 bases). CDR3 length: 14 residues. CDR1 and CDR2 (germline): PRHDT, FYEKMQ (reference sequence). The V end lost 5 bases, the J end lost 6 bases, and 17 bases lay between the germline ends.

The genes are TRBV5-6 and TRBJ2-6; tentatively, D is TRBD1 (5 bases). Germline-derived CDR1 and CDR2 are SGHDT and YYEEEE. This CDR3 region has 17 residues. Trimming stripped 4 bases from V and 0 bases from J, with 14 bases between. The CDR3 region is CASSGTGSPSGANVLTF. CDR3 in DNA: TGTGCCAGCAGCGGAACAGGTTCGCCCTCTGGGGCCAACGTCCTGACTTTC.

This clonotype was found many times. The rearrangement uses TRBV20-1 and TRBJ2-5; D ambiguous. The germline gives CDR1 DFQATT, CDR2 SNEGSKA (reference sequence). CDR3 size: 15 residues. V gave up 0 bases and J gave up 4 bases, with 15 bases separating them. The CDR3 region is CSARDIRVTSETQYF. The CDR3 region has the DNA TGCAGTGCTAGAGATATAAGGGTCACGTCAGAGACCCAGTACTTC.

The table lists this clonotype with a few counts. The rearrangement uses TRBV9 and TRBJ2-5, with TRBD2 matching over 9 bases. The germline V gene encodes CDR1 SGDLS and CDR2 YYNGEE. The V gene end was trimmed by 1 base and the J gene end by 2 bases; junction bases not matched to a gene: 3. This CDR3 has 15 residues. The CDR3 spells CASSVLAGRQETQYF. The CDR3 DNA follows: TGTGCCAGCAGCGTACTAGCGGGGAGACAAGAGACCCAGTACTTC.